The clone carrying this T cell receptor (beta chain) was found a few times. Its cognate antigen is unknown. Clones were sequenced by immunoSEQ multiplex PCR, and TCRdb holds only the in-frame ones, with some missing. Of 150,000 or so clones listed, 75% to 95% are singletons. The data were taken from a study of T cell responses to AZD1222 COVID-19 vaccine. Study results and limitations: As reported, nearly half of all spike-specific TCRs target variant regions that are unmutated.

There are 13 residues in the CDR3. Germline CDR1 and CDR2: MDHEN and SYDVKM. V lost 3 bases, J lost 3 bases, and 8 bases lay in between. The chain has TRBV28 and TRBJ1-2; D remains unclear. The specimen comprised peripheral blood, sampled on day 0 of MenACWY control vaccination. The receptor comes from an adult in good health. The CDR3 DNA reads TGTGCCAGCAGTTTGGTGGAGGACTATGGCTACACCTTC. It specifies CASSLVEDYGYTF.